The present TCR beta chain was sequenced within a study of T cells in Graves' hyperthyroidism and ophthalmopathy. RNA transcripts yielded amplified TCR beta CDR3 regions. The HTBI primer set served for first-round RT-PCR of the TCR CDR3. One entry per CDR3 protein results from TCRdb running MiXCR on the multiplex PCR reads. The table includes hundreds of thousands of distinct CDR3 sequences, just under 45% detected once. The CDR3 totals 14 residues. Germline CDR1 and CDR2: SEHNR and FQNEAQ (reference sequence). V dropped 5 bases and J dropped 4 bases, with 14 bases sitting between them. Study-wide points: Using 13 V-J features, a model discriminated ophthalmopathy from stable hyperthyroidism.

This clonotype was seen a few times. What it binds is unknown. The sample comprised peripheral blood or thyroid tissue (not recorded which). The clonotype originates from an adult man with Graves' disease, either hyperthyroidism or ophthalmopathy (not recorded which). V is TRBV7-9 and J is TRBJ1-2; possible D gene TRBD1, 5 bases. The CDR3 protein is CASSTQGRFYGYTF. The CDR3 DNA is TGTGCCAGCAGCACCCAGGGACGGTTCTATGGCTACACCTTC.